Below, 15 T cell receptor beta chains from the same sample are listed, as sequenced in a study of early T cells in non-severe SARS-CoV-2 infection. TCRdb fed the 5' RACE reads into MiXCR, producing one record per CDR3 protein. The sample has about 27,000 distinct CDR3 sequences; approximately 5% are singletons. The specimen sequenced was whole blood. Source of these receptors: an adult who was a healthcare worker with PCR-confirmed SARS-CoV-2 infection or an uninfected control (not recorded which).

This chain links TRBV7-9 with TRBJ2-3, with 7 bases lining up with TRBD1. Germline V gene sequence: CDR1 SEHNR, CDR2 FQNEAQ (reference sequence). With V trimmed by 5 bases and J by 5 bases, 10 bases remained unmatched. The CDR3 has 15 amino acids. CDR3 loop: CASSLAGTAEDTQYF. In nucleotides, the CDR3 is TGTGCCAGCAGCCTTGCCGGGACAGCCGAAGATACGCAGTATTTT.

By share, this clonotype ranks as medium-sized. The chain combines TRBV2 with TRBJ1-5; D might be TRBD1 (5 bases). The length of the CDR3 is 13 residues. Deletions cut 6 bases from V and 7 bases from J, with 13 bases between. The germline V gene has CDR1 SNHLY and CDR2 FYNNEI. The CDR3: CASSADSGQPQHF. CDR3 sequence (DNA): TGTGCCAGCAGCGCTGACAGCGGGCAGCCCCAGCATTTT. Full variable domain (rest looked up from reference TRBV2 and TRBJ1-5): EPEVTQTPSHQVTQMGQEVILRCVPISNHLYFYWYRQILGQKVEFLVSFYNNEISEKSEIFDDQFSVERPDGSNFTLKIRSTKLEDSAMYFCASSADSGQPQHFGDGTRLSIL.

In its sample, this clonotype was seen a few times. The gene calls are TRBV9 and TRBJ1-1; D not resolved. CDR1 and CDR2 (germline): SGDLS, YYNGEE. The CDR3 length is 14 residues. V lost 0 bases and J 3 bases, leaving 9 bases between the germline ends. DNA of the CDR3: TGTGCCAGCAGCGTAGCCCCCAGCCACACTGAAGCTTTCTTT. Translated, it gives CASSVAPSHTEAFF.

This clonotype has at least ten counts. This sequence joins TRBV4-2 and TRBJ1-2; TRBD1 agrees at 7 bases. Trimming took 1 base from V and 8 from J; bases not matched to a gene: 13. CDR3 size: 16 residues. CDR1 and CDR2 from the germline V gene are LGHNA and YNFKEQ. The CDR3 region is CASSQVDRAGSGGYTF. CDR3 coding DNA: TGTGCCAGCAGCCAAGTCGACAGGGCCGGATCAGGGGGCTACACCTTC.

This clonotype was counted between two and nine times. The chain joins TRBV3-1 to TRBJ2-3; 11 nucleotides match TRBD2. The CDR3 is 20 residues long. Germline-derived CDR1 and CDR2 are LGHDT and YNNKEL (reference sequence). Trimming removed 0 bases from V and 3 bases from J; junction bases left unmatched: 14. CDR3 nucleotide sequence: TGTGCCAGCAGCCAAGATTGGGATAGCGGGGGGGCCGGTGGAACAGATACGCAGTATTTT. Translating it yields CASSQDWDSGGAGGTDTQYF.

A few counts support this clonotype. The rearrangement joins TRBV30 to TRBJ2-1; no reliable D call. Trimming left V 2 bases short and J 7 bases short, with 15 bases between. This CDR3 has 14 amino acids. The V gene's germline CDR1 is GTSNPN and CDR2 SVGIG (reference sequence). CDR3 in amino acids: CAWSYPGPRNEQFF. Here the CDR3 DNA reads TGTGCCTGGAGTTACCCTGGGCCTAGGAATGAGCAGTTCTTC.

The chain couples TRBV7-9 to TRBJ2-2, with 9 bases aligning to TRBD1. This CDR3 region has 15 residues. With 5 bases clipped from V and 4 bases from J, the junction kept 5 bases outside the gene matches. Germline CDR1 reads SEHNR; CDR2 reads FQNEAQ (reference sequence). This chain's CDR3 is CASSAADRGTGELFF. CDR3 nucleotides: TGTGCCAGCAGCGCGGCGGACAGGGGCACCGGGGAGCTGTTTTTT.

This clonotype was seen many times. The CDR3 loop is CAPYPQGGPGELFF. Written as DNA, the CDR3 is TGCGCCCCCTACCCCCAGGGTGGGCCCGGGGAGCTGTTTTTT. The chain uses TRBV10-1 and TRBJ2-2, with D maybe TRBD1 (5 bases). In germline, CDR1 is WNHNN, CDR2 SYGVQD (reference sequence). V lost 11 bases and J lost 6, with 19 bases in between. This CDR3 comprises 14 residues.

This sequence joins TRBV4-2 and TRBJ2-3; 11 bases align to TRBD2. From germline, CDR1 is LGHNA and CDR2 YNFKEQ. Trimming took 2 bases from V and 5 from J; bases not matched to a gene: 6. There are 16 residues in the CDR3. CDR3 residues: CASSQPPGTSGDTQYF. As DNA, the CDR3 is TGTGCCAGCAGCCAACCCCCCGGGACTAGCGGAGATACGCAGTATTTT.

Regarding this clonotype: The junction does not match germline at one end; this may be a read error. V gene TRBV6-2 or TRBV6-3 combines with J gene TRBJ2-3, with TRBD2 matching 8 bases. This CDR3 spans 14 amino acids. CDR1 is MNHEY and CDR2 is SVGEGT in the germline V gene. The CDR3 DNA reads TGTGCCAGCAGACGGAGCGGGGGCACAGATACGCTGTATTTT. Translation gives CASRRSGGTDTLYF.

The chain employs TRBV7-9 and TRBJ2-4, with D tentatively TRBD1 (5 bases). The length of the CDR3 is 13 residues. Germline CDR1 is SEHNR and CDR2 is FQNEAQ (reference sequence). Trimming removed 5 bases at V and 4 bases at J, with 9 bases between. Here the CDR3 reads CASSKDRKNIQYF. The CDR3, as DNA: TGTGCCAGCAGCAAAGACAGAAAAAACATTCAGTACTTC.

This chain uses TRBV19 with TRBJ2-1; 10 nucleotides line up with TRBD2. The CDR3 is made up of 14 amino acids. Per the germline V gene, CDR1 is LNHDA and CDR2 is SQIVND (reference sequence). The V gene end was trimmed by 3 bases and the J gene end by 8 bases; junction bases not matched to a gene: 4. The CDR3 nucleotides read TGTGCCAGTAGTATCGTAGCGGGGGGCGATGAGCAGTTCTTC. Translated: CASSIVAGGDEQFF.

This clonotype has only a few counts. CDR3 in DNA: TGCGCCAGCAGCCAAGTTCCAGGGCCAGATACGCAGTATTTT. Amino acid sequence: CASSQVPGPDTQYF. The J gene is TRBJ2-3, the V gene TRBV4-1; tentatively, D is TRBD1 (5 bases). V lost 1 base and J lost 4, with 9 bases in between. Looked up from germline, CDR1 is MGHRA and CDR2 is YSYEKL. The CDR3 length is 14 residues.

The rearrangement links TRBV2 to TRBJ1-4, with TRBD1 matching 9 bases. V shed 7 bases and J 4 bases; nucleotides not matched to a gene: 4. The CDR3 spans 14 residues. CDR1 and CDR2 (germline): SNHLY, FYNNEI. The CDR3: CASTPGQGNEKLFF. The CDR3, as DNA: TGTGCCAGCACCCCGGGACAGGGTAATGAAAAACTGTTTTTT.

The chain uses TRBV4-3 and TRBJ2-7; no firm D call. From germline, CDR1 is LGHNA and CDR2 YSLEER. The CDR3 totals 15 residues. Trimming left V 0 bases short and J 3 bases short, with 12 bases between. CDR3 protein: CASSQDYGPHYEQYF. The DNA of the CDR3 is TGCGCCAGCAGCCAAGACTACGGTCCCCACTACGAGCAGTACTTC.